The next 7 T cell receptor beta chains were all read from a single sample in a study of blood T cell repertoires in COVID-19. Here immunoSEQ multiplex PCR was the method, and the copy in TCRdb shows in-frame clones only, minus some. The sample includes around 250,000 clones, around nine tenths of them seen just once. Sample: peripheral blood. These receptors were taken from a woman in her seventies with active or convalescent COVID-19.

The chain employs TRBV6-2 or TRBV6-3 and TRBJ1-2; 12 bases agree with TRBD1. The V segment lost 2 bases and the J segment 8 bases; nucleotides outside the gene matches: 18. This CDR3 comprises 19 residues. CDR1 MNHEY and CDR2 SVGEGT come from the germline V gene. DNA of the CDR3: TGTGCCAGCAGTTACGTCACCGGGACAGGGGGCTCCGGGCTAGGAGGCTACACCTTC. Translated, it gives CASSYVTGTGGSGLGGYTF.

The chain employs TRBV25-1 and TRBJ1-2; maybe TRBD1 (5 bases). The V end was cut by 6 bases, the J end by 4 bases, with 21 bases between. CDR3 length equals 16 residues. Germline V gives CDR1 MGHDK, CDR2 SYGVNS. In DNA form, the CDR3 reads TGTGCCAGCAGGGGGGGAGTGTGGTCAGAGCTCTATGGCTACACCTTC. It is translated as CASRGGVWSELYGYTF.

This sequence joins TRBV12-3 or TRBV12-4 and TRBJ1-5; no firm D call. This CDR3 is built from 13 residues. The germline V and J ends were trimmed by 3 bases and 2 bases, with 5 bases remaining between them. The CDR3 loop reads CASSFIGNQPQHF. The CDR3 bases are TGTGCCAGCAGTTTTATTGGCAATCAGCCCCAGCATTTT.

The chain carries TRBV5-5 and TRBJ1-3, with D maybe TRBD1 (5 bases). From germline, CDR1 is SGHKS and CDR2 YYEKEE (reference sequence). This CDR3 is built from 16 residues. The V and J ends lost 0 bases and 9 bases respectively, with 19 bases between them. CDR3 sequence (DNA): TGTGCCAGCAGCTTGGATGTGGGACTATCCGTTAGCACCATATATTTT. Translation gives CASSLDVGLSVSTIYF. Full variable domain (missing parts from reference TRBV5-5 and TRBJ1-3): DAGVTQSPTHLIKTRGQQVTLRCSPISGHKSVSWYQQVLGQGPQFIFQYYEKEERGRGNFPDRFSARQFPNYSSELNVNALLLGDSALYLCASSLDVGLSVSTIYFGEGSWLTVV.

The chain is built from TRBV15 and TRBJ1-2, with 9 nucleotides matching TRBD1. The CDR3 loop spans 14 amino acids. The junction had 6 bases not matched to a gene; V was cut back by 3 bases and J by 7 bases. Germline CDR1 reads LNHNV; CDR2 reads YYDKDF (reference sequence). CDR3 amino acids: CATSSRDRVGGYTF. DNA for the CDR3: TGTGCCACCAGCAGCCGGGACAGGGTTGGTGGCTACACCTTC.

The V call is TRBV5-4, the J call TRBJ1-2; 7 bases are shared with TRBD1. The V gene's germline CDR1 is SGHNT and CDR2 YYREEE (reference sequence). The CDR3 consists of 15 residues. V trimming: 0 bases; J trimming: 4 bases; junction bases outside the gene matches: 6. DNA for the CDR3: TGTGCCAGCAGCTTGGAATTACAGGGGCCCTATGGCTACACCTTC. It encodes CASSLELQGPYGYTF.

The chain carries TRBV7-9 and TRBJ1-1, with D uncertain. The ends were cut back, 0 bases at V and 10 bases at J, with 15 bases in the middle. CDR3 length: 14 residues. Looked up from germline, CDR1 is SEHNR and CDR2 is FQNEAQ (reference sequence). The CDR3 reads CASSLAHGIGRAFF. In DNA form, the CDR3 reads TGTGCCAGCAGCTTAGCGCACGGGATTGGGCGAGCTTTCTTT.